This T cell receptor (beta chain) was sequenced in a study of blood T cell repertoires in COVID-19. At the level of the study: The samples span acute and convalescent COVID-19 from the United States, Italy and Spain.

Produced via immunoSEQ multiplex PCR; TCRdb's table is partial and in-frame only. Of tens of thousands of clones in the sample, about 83% are singletons; the top ten hold approximately 5.2%. The V end was cut by 8 bases, the J end by 7 bases, with 14 bases between. Germline CDR1 is MRHNA and CDR2 is SNTAGT. CDR3 length equals 13 residues. The specimen sequenced was peripheral blood. This rearrangement joins TRBV6-4 to TRBJ2-2, with D possibly matching TRBD1 (5 bases). This receptor was taken from a human donor in a cohort sampled during active COVID-19. The CDR3 spells CASGAGSGGELFF. CDR3 nucleotide sequence: TGTGCCAGCGGGGCAGGGTCAGGCGGGGAGCTGTTTTTT.